The sequence of this T cell receptor beta chain was determined in a study of T cell repertoires in cytomegalovirus infection. Study at large: An indication of both CMV infection and matching HLA type came from public TCR beta signatures.

This clonotype was detected only a few times. The antigen remains unidentified. A single record per CDR3 protein comes from TCRdb applying MiXCR to the reads. The table lists 250,000 to 400,000 distinct CDR3 sequences, approximately 25% of them singletons. The trim removed 4 bases at V and 4 bases at J, leaving 10 bases unmatched. The CDR3 covers 16 residues. CDR1 SGHDN and CDR2 FVKESK come from the germline V gene. The study, taken as a whole, reports: Dominating the ex vivo response were HLA-C-restricted CMV-specific TCR beta clonotypes.

The chain recombines TRBV14 with TRBJ1-2; 9 bases fit TRBD1. The starting material was cultured PBMCs, obtained from culture after CMV antigen stimulation. The sequence came from a human donor in good health (CMV status not recorded). Some clones in this sample may be carry-over from other donors' samples. CDR3 protein: CASSPGDGQGFYGYTF. The DNA for the CDR3 is TGTGCCAGCAGCCCGGGCGACGGACAGGGGTTCTATGGCTACACCTTC.